The present T cell receptor (beta chain) was sequenced within a study of CD8+CD57+ T cells in acquired aplastic anemia. Study at large: DNA per sorted CD4+ or CD8+ sample ranged roughly 0.17 to 27.4 ug, averaging approximately 3.3 ug. Overall study results and limits: The same twenty-nine CD8+ CDR3 sequences occurred in patients and in controls.

This clonotype was seen ten or more times. Its antigen is as yet unknown. The CDR3 runs to 15 residues. V was cut by 3 bases and J by 1 base, with 9 bases left in between. Looked up from germline, CDR1 is KGHDR and CDR2 is SFDVKD. Patients who underwent sequencing had shown CD8+CD57+ cell expansion by flow cytometry. Profiling that covered TCR beta VDJ and CDR3 relied on genomic DNA as its template. TCRdb itself ran the reads through MiXCR, one entry per CDR3 protein. The sample yields about 470,000 distinct CDR3 sequences, approximately 33% seen once. This TCR derives from a human donor with aplastic anemia. The chain is built from TRBV24-1 and TRBJ2-1; tentative D call: TRBD2 (5 bases). The sequencing input was sorted CD4+, CD8+, or CD8+CD57+ T cells (not recorded which) from PBMCs. CDR3 sequence: CATSDPAASYNEQFF. CDR3 nucleotide sequence: TGTGCCACCAGTGATCCAGCGGCATCCTACAATGAGCAGTTCTTC.